What follows is one T cell receptor beta chain and its context. The sample is drawn from a study of blood T cell repertoires in COVID-19. Per the original data handling: Amplification with reference gene primers provided the estimates of nucleated cell counts. Generated by immunoSEQ multiplex PCR, the TCRdb table keeps only in-frame clones and is missing some. V, J and clone size are those of that table, while D and trimming were read from the DNA. The repertoire holds fewer than 350,000 clones, with more than 70% as singletons. The TCR was taken from a woman aged 25-40 years who had been exposed to COVID-19. Sequencing input: PBMCs or T cells enriched from blood (not recorded which).

CDR3 nucleotides: TGTGCCAGCTCATCGACAGGCACAGATACGCAGTATTTT. This codes for CASSSTGTDTQYF. The genes are TRBV18 and TRBJ2-3; D is perhaps TRBD1 (5 bases). V lost 5 bases and J lost 1, with 7 bases in between. The CDR3 loop spans 13 amino acids. Germline V gene lookup returns CDR1 KGHSH and CDR2 LQKENI.